This T cell receptor beta chain was documented in a study of blood T cell repertoires in COVID-19. The wider study: Samples taken during acute and convalescent COVID-19 were collected in the United States, Italy and Spain. Sources were T cells, B-cell-depleted T cells, or PBMCs; the material itself was cDNA or gDNA.

Germline V gene sequence: CDR1 SNHLY, CDR2 FYNNEI. The V and J ends lost 6 bases and 1 base respectively, with 13 bases between them. This CDR3 comprises 15 residues. Under the authors' procedure: It was from reference gene primer amplification that nucleated cell counts were estimated. Repertoires were generated with immunoSEQ multiplex PCR, while TCRdb's copy carries only in-frame clones and drops some. That table is the source of V, J and clone size, and D and trimming were worked out from the DNA. The table records 88,000 or so clones, about 86% of them present only once. What was sequenced was peripheral blood. The clonotype was recovered from a man aged 55 to 70 with acute or convalescent COVID-19. V usage is TRBV2 and J usage is TRBJ1-5; D ambiguous. The DNA of the CDR3 is TGTGCCAGCAGATTGGACTCGCAGAGCAATCAGCCCCAGCATTTT. Translation gives CASRLDSQSNQPQHF. The variable domain in full, completed from reference TRBV2 and TRBJ1-5, reads EPEVTQTPSHQVTQMGQEVILRCVPISNHLYFYWYRQILGQKVEFLVSFYNNEISEKSEIFDDQFSVERPDGSNFTLKIRSTKLEDSAMYFCASRLDSQSNQPQHFGDGTRLSIL.